This T cell receptor beta chain was found in a study of T cell clones after liver transplantation. Study at large: Samples came from ITN030ST, which attempted immunosuppression withdrawal within 2 years of liver transplantation.

Study outcomes and limitations: In a couple of subjects, few donor cells limited the measurable donor-reactive repertoire. Post-transplant time points were not standardized, so conclusions are preliminary.

Clones were read by immunoSEQ multiplex PCR, and TCRdb kept only the in-frame ones, dropping some. The sample has tens of thousands of clones, around 70% seen once. Unstimulated PBMCs were sorted into CD3+CD4+ and CD3+CD8+ populations. This clone was counted a single time. The antigen is unknown. V dropped 5 bases and J dropped 11 bases, with 15 bases sitting between them. The CDR3 is made up of 12 amino acids. Germline V gene lookup returns CDR1 MGHDK and CDR2 SYGVNS. The sample consisted of CD4+ T cells from blood, taken at the 22-month timepoint. The TCR sequence derives from a human patient who received a liver transplant. Some T cells could come from the graft donor. This rearrangement joins TRBV25-1 to TRBJ1-1; the D gene is possibly TRBD1 (5 bases). CDR3 sequence (DNA): TGTGCCAGCAGTTCCGCCCAGGGTGTCGCTTTCTTT. Encoded protein: CASSSAQGVAFF.